There are a few counts of the clone carrying this T cell receptor (beta chain). Researchers amplified the TCR beta CDR3 regions from RNA transcripts. In the first-round RT-PCR of the TCR CDR3, the HTBI primer set was used. TCRdb re-called the multiplex PCR reads with MiXCR, one entry per CDR3 protein. The repertoire consists of hundreds of thousands of distinct CDR3 sequences, with roughly 15% occurring once and the leading ten covering around 4.5%. Patients with uncontrolled infections, other autoimmune diseases, pregnancy or lactation were excluded. Thyroid ultrasound, orbital computed tomography, clinical symptoms, and serum thyroxine and TRAb underpinned diagnoses. V lost 2 bases to trimming and J lost 3 bases; unmatched junction nucleotides: 10. Germline CDR1 LNHDA, CDR2 SQIVND (reference sequence). The CDR3 loop spans 17 amino acids. These data belong to a study of T cells in Graves' hyperthyroidism and ophthalmopathy.

The clonotype comes from a woman aged 40 to 55 with Graves' ophthalmopathy. Sequencing input: blood. The chain joins TRBV19 to TRBJ2-1, with TRBD2 matching 7 bases. CDR3 protein: CASSISGGSPLYNEQFF. In DNA form, the CDR3 reads TGTGCCAGTAGTATATCAGGCGGGAGCCCCCTCTACAATGAGCAGTTCTTC.